A selection of T cell receptor beta chains follows, all from one sample in a study of T cell changes during pregnancy in multiple sclerosis. TCRdb's table, derived via immunoSEQ multiplex PCR, lists solely in-frame clones and lacks some. The sample shows 95,000 to 110,000 clones, approximately 90% of them seen only once. This material consisted of peripheral blood, taken in the third trimester of pregnancy. These TCRs come from a female donor in good health, enrolled as a control in a pregnancy study. CDR3s include the opening cysteine and the closing phenylalanine or tryptophan. Each record gives: V gene, D gene, clone size, J gene, CDR3 DNA, CDR3 protein. D genes are given only for firm matches. Size is stated for part of the rows, as once, few or many counts, or as a class when the clone is expanded.

V gene: TRBV9; D gene: NA; clone size: NA; J gene: TRBJ2-3; CDR3 DNA: TGTGCCAGCAGCGTAAGGACAGTCAGCACAGATACGCAGTATTTT; CDR3 protein: CASSVRTVSTDTQYF
V gene: TRBV27; D gene: NA; clone size: NA; J gene: TRBJ1-5; CDR3 DNA: TGTGCCAGCAGTTTAGGGCGAAATCAGCCCCAGCATTTT; CDR3 protein: CASSLGRNQPQHF
V gene: TRBV7-9; D gene: TRBD2; clone size: NA; J gene: TRBJ2-1; CDR3 DNA: TGTGCCAGCAGCCCTAGCGGGGGGTACAATGAGCAGTTCTTC; CDR3 protein: CASSPSGGYNEQFF
V gene: TRBV5-1; D gene: NA; clone size: NA; J gene: TRBJ1-2; CDR3 DNA: TGCGCCAGCAGAGAGTTCCCCGGGGGTAACTATGGCTACACCTTC; CDR3 protein: CASREFPGGNYGYTF
V gene: TRBV4-1; D gene: NA; clone size: NA; J gene: TRBJ2-7; CDR3 DNA: TGCGCCAGCAGCCACCCGGGGGAAGGGCGGTGGAACTACGAGCAGTACTTC; CDR3 protein: CASSHPGEGRWNYEQYF
V gene: TRBV30; D gene: TRBD2; clone size: NA; J gene: TRBJ2-1; CDR3 DNA: TGTGCCTGGAGCCGACTAGCGGGGGGGCCAAATGAGCAGTTCTTC; CDR3 protein: CAWSRLAGGPNEQFF
V gene: TRBV11-3; D gene: NA; clone size: NA; J gene: TRBJ1-2; CDR3 DNA: TGTGCCAGCAGCTTAGGGTCAGGGATGGATGGCTACACCTTC; CDR3 protein: CASSLGSGMDGYTF
V gene: TRBV11-2; D gene: NA; clone size: NA; J gene: TRBJ2-1; CDR3 DNA: TGTGCCAGCAGCCCCGCCGGCTACAATGAGCAGTTCTTC; CDR3 protein: CASSPAGYNEQFF
V gene: TRBV5-6; D gene: TRBD2; clone size: once; J gene: TRBJ2-1; CDR3 DNA: TGTGCCAGCAGCTTCGGACTAGCGGCCTACAATGAGCAGTTCTTC; CDR3 protein: CASSFGLAAYNEQFF
V gene: TRBV10-3; D gene: NA; clone size: NA; J gene: TRBJ2-7; CDR3 DNA: TGTGCCATCAGTGAGACAGGAACTCCCTACGAGCAGTACTTC; CDR3 protein: CAISETGTPYEQYF
V gene: TRBV5-4; D gene: NA; clone size: NA; J gene: TRBJ1-1; CDR3 DNA: TGTGCCAGCAGCTTAGGAGGCAACACTGAAGCTTTCTTT; CDR3 protein: CASSLGGNTEAFF
V gene: TRBV27; D gene: NA; clone size: NA; J gene: TRBJ2-3; CDR3 DNA: TGTGCCAGCAGTTCCTACCCTAGCACAGATACGCAGTATTTT; CDR3 protein: CASSSYPSTDTQYF
V gene: TRBV4-1; D gene: NA; clone size: NA; J gene: TRBJ2-1; CDR3 DNA: TGCGCCAGCAGCCAAGGCTCAGGAACAAATGAGCAGTTCTTC; CDR3 protein: CASSQGSGTNEQFF
V gene: TRBV7-7; D gene: TRBD2; clone size: NA; J gene: TRBJ2-1; CDR3 DNA: TGTGCCAGCAGCACCGGACTAGCGGGGAGCTACAATGAGCAGTTCTTC; CDR3 protein: CASSTGLAGSYNEQFF
V gene: TRBV2; D gene: TRBD2; clone size: NA; J gene: TRBJ2-7; CDR3 DNA: TGTGCCACCCAGGGTAGCGGGGGTTACGAGCAGTACTTC; CDR3 protein: CATQGSGGYEQYF
V gene: TRBV15; D gene: NA; clone size: NA; J gene: TRBJ2-5; CDR3 DNA: TGTGCCACCAGCAACGTCTATTTAAGCCAAGAGACCCAGTACTTC; CDR3 protein: CATSNVYLSQETQYF
V gene: TRBV10-3; D gene: NA; clone size: NA; J gene: TRBJ1-2; CDR3 DNA: TGTGCCATCAGTGAAGATGGCGGCAAATATGGCTACACCTTC; CDR3 protein: CAISEDGGKYGYTF
V gene: TRBV29-1; D gene: NA; clone size: NA; J gene: TRBJ2-2; CDR3 DNA: TGCAGCGTTGTGGGGAGAACCGGGGAGCTGTTTTTT; CDR3 protein: CSVVGRTGELFF
V gene: TRBV23-1; D gene: NA; clone size: NA; J gene: TRBJ2-5; CDR3 DNA: TGCGCCAGCAGTCAGGGGCGAGAGACCCAGTACTTC; CDR3 protein: CASSQGRETQYF
V gene: TRBV7-2; D gene: NA; clone size: NA; J gene: TRBJ1-3; CDR3 DNA: TGTGCCAGCAGCTTAGTCGAAACCTTCGGCTCTGGAAACACCATATATTTT; CDR3 protein: CASSLVETFGSGNTIYF
V gene: TRBV4-2; D gene: NA; clone size: once; J gene: TRBJ2-1; CDR3 DNA: TGTGCCAGCAGCCAAGGGGGCAGGCTCTACAATGAGCAGTTCTTC; CDR3 protein: CASSQGGRLYNEQFF
V gene: TRBV4-2; D gene: TRBD1; clone size: NA; J gene: TRBJ2-6; CDR3 DNA: TGTGCCAGCAGCCAAGGACAGGGGGTCGACAACGTCCTGACTTTC; CDR3 protein: CASSQGQGVDNVLTF
V gene: TRBV5-6; D gene: NA; clone size: NA; J gene: TRBJ2-3; CDR3 DNA: TGTGCCAGCAGCCAAACCCGACGGACTACAACCACAGATACGCAGTATTTT; CDR3 protein: CASSQTRRTTTTDTQYF
V gene: TRBV9; D gene: TRBD2; clone size: NA; J gene: TRBJ2-3; CDR3 DNA: TGTGCCAGCAGCGTAGAGACTAGCGGGGGGGTGGCAGATACGCAGTATTTT; CDR3 protein: CASSVETSGGVADTQYF
V gene: TRBV25-1; D gene: NA; clone size: NA; J gene: TRBJ1-2; CDR3 DNA: TGTGCCAGCAATAATCAGGGATCCTATGGCTACACCTTC; CDR3 protein: CASNNQGSYGYTF
V gene: TRBV7-2; D gene: NA; clone size: once; J gene: TRBJ2-3; CDR3 DNA: TGTGCCAGCAGCGTCGACTTAGTCACAGATACGCAGTATTTT; CDR3 protein: CASSVDLVTDTQYF
V gene: TRBV30; D gene: NA; clone size: NA; J gene: TRBJ1-1; CDR3 DNA: TGTGCCTGGAGTTTAAACACTGAAGCTTTCTTT; CDR3 protein: CAWSLNTEAFF
V gene: TRBV6-1; D gene: NA; clone size: NA; J gene: TRBJ1-4; CDR3 DNA: TGTGCCAGCAGTGAAGCGCGGGAGAAACTGTTTTTT; CDR3 protein: CASSEAREKLFF
V gene: TRBV4-2; D gene: NA; clone size: NA; J gene: TRBJ1-5; CDR3 DNA: TGTGCCAGCAGCCAAGTGGATCAGGGTAGCAGCAATCAGCCCCAGCATTTT; CDR3 protein: CASSQVDQGSSNQPQHF
V gene: TRBV6-1; D gene: TRBD1; clone size: NA; J gene: TRBJ1-4; CDR3 DNA: TGTGCCAGCAGTGATTCGGAGGACAGGGTTAATGAAAAACTGTTTTTT; CDR3 protein: CASSDSEDRVNEKLFF
V gene: TRBV7-2; D gene: TRBD1; clone size: NA; J gene: TRBJ2-3; CDR3 DNA: TGTGCCAGCAGCAAGGACAGGGACCCAGATACGCAGTATTTT; CDR3 protein: CASSKDRDPDTQYF
V gene: TRBV2; D gene: NA; clone size: once; J gene: TRBJ1-1; CDR3 DNA: TGTGCCAGCAGTGAAGTGGCGGATCTTCTGGGCACTGAAGCTTTCTTT; CDR3 protein: CASSEVADLLGTEAFF
V gene: TRBV5-1; D gene: TRBD2; clone size: NA; J gene: TRBJ2-1; CDR3 DNA: TGCGCCAGCAGCTTGGTCCCACTAGCGGGGTTCTACAATGAGCAGTTCTTC; CDR3 protein: CASSLVPLAGFYNEQFF
V gene: TRBV7-6; D gene: TRBD1; clone size: NA; J gene: TRBJ1-6; CDR3 DNA: TGTGCCAGCAGCTTAGCGGTCGGGACAGGGGATTCACCCCTCCACTTT; CDR3 protein: CASSLAVGTGDSPLHF
V gene: TRBV9; D gene: TRBD1; clone size: NA; J gene: TRBJ1-1; CDR3 DNA: TGTGCCAGCAGCCCGGGGGACAGGGGCGAAGGCACTGAAGCTTTCTTT; CDR3 protein: CASSPGDRGEGTEAFF
V gene: TRBV5-4; D gene: NA; clone size: NA; J gene: TRBJ1-1; CDR3 DNA: TGTGCCAGCAGCCCGGTTCTGGGGGGCACTGAAGCTTTCTTT; CDR3 protein: CASSPVLGGTEAFF
V gene: TRBV5-5; D gene: NA; clone size: NA; J gene: TRBJ2-7; CDR3 DNA: TGTGCCAGCAGCTGGCAGGACAGAAACTACGAGCAGTACTTC; CDR3 protein: CASSWQDRNYEQYF
V gene: TRBV28; D gene: TRBD2; clone size: NA; J gene: TRBJ2-3; CDR3 DNA: TGTGCCAGCAGTTTGGCTAGGCTAGCGGGGGGGCAAGATACGCAGTATTTT; CDR3 protein: CASSLARLAGGQDTQYF
V gene: TRBV5-6; D gene: NA; clone size: NA; J gene: TRBJ2-3; CDR3 DNA: TGTGCCAGCAGCTTGCGCGTGGCAGATACGCAGTATTTT; CDR3 protein: CASSLRVADTQYF
V gene: TRBV6-4; D gene: TRBD2; clone size: NA; J gene: TRBJ2-4; CDR3 DNA: TGTGCCAGCAGTGAGGGCGGGGGGGCAGACATTCAGTACTTC; CDR3 protein: CASSEGGGADIQYF
V gene: TRBV25-1; D gene: TRBD1; clone size: NA; J gene: TRBJ2-7; CDR3 DNA: TGTGCCAGCAGTGAAACCCGGGACAGGGTCTACGAGCAGTACTTC; CDR3 protein: CASSETRDRVYEQYF
V gene: TRBV5-4; D gene: NA; clone size: NA; J gene: TRBJ2-2; CDR3 DNA: TGTGCCAGCAGCTTGATGCGGACGAACACCGGGGAGCTGTTTTTT; CDR3 protein: CASSLMRTNTGELFF
V gene: TRBV30; D gene: TRBD1; clone size: NA; J gene: TRBJ1-4; CDR3 DNA: TGTGCCTGGAATCATGGGACAGGGGATTTAGGACCTAATGAAAAACTGTTTTTT; CDR3 protein: CAWNHGTGDLGPNEKLFF
V gene: TRBV18; D gene: TRBD1; clone size: NA; J gene: TRBJ1-4; CDR3 DNA: TGTGCCAGCTCACTGGACAGGGGAGGAGAAAAACTGTTTTTT; CDR3 protein: CASSLDRGGEKLFF
V gene: TRBV7-9; D gene: NA; clone size: NA; J gene: TRBJ1-5; CDR3 DNA: TGTGCCAGCAGCTCCGGAGATGGCAGCAATCAGCCCCAGCATTTT; CDR3 protein: CASSSGDGSNQPQHF
V gene: TRBV30; D gene: TRBD1; clone size: NA; J gene: TRBJ2-1; CDR3 DNA: TGTGCCTGGATCTCGGGTCAGGGGGACAATGAGCAGTTCTTC; CDR3 protein: CAWISGQGDNEQFF
V gene: TRBV11-2; D gene: NA; clone size: NA; J gene: TRBJ1-3; CDR3 DNA: TGTGCCAGCACCGAACACACGGGGGACACCATATATTTT; CDR3 protein: CASTEHTGDTIYF
V gene: TRBV4-2; D gene: NA; clone size: NA; J gene: TRBJ1-1; CDR3 DNA: TGTGCCAGCAGCCCACCGATGGGACACCCGAACACTGAAGCTTTCTTT; CDR3 protein: CASSPPMGHPNTEAFF
V gene: TRBV19; D gene: NA; clone size: NA; J gene: TRBJ1-2; CDR3 DNA: TGTGCCAGTAGTATGGGGCAGCTTAGAACTAACTATGGCTACACCTTC; CDR3 protein: CASSMGQLRTNYGYTF
V gene: TRBV29-1; D gene: NA; clone size: NA; J gene: TRBJ1-1; CDR3 DNA: TGCAGCGTTGGTAACAGGAGAGACACTGAAGCTTTCTTT; CDR3 protein: CSVGNRRDTEAFF
V gene: TRBV19; D gene: TRBD1; clone size: NA; J gene: TRBJ1-1; CDR3 DNA: TGTGCCAGTAGTACTACAGGGGGCACTGAAGCTTTCTTT; CDR3 protein: CASSTTGGTEAFF
V gene: TRBV11-2; D gene: TRBD2; clone size: NA; J gene: TRBJ2-7; CDR3 DNA: TGTGCCAGCAGCTTAGGTTTCGGACTAGTGCTCTACGAGCAGTACTTC; CDR3 protein: CASSLGFGLVLYEQYF
V gene: TRBV7-9; D gene: TRBD1; clone size: few; J gene: TRBJ1-2; CDR3 DNA: TGTGCCAGCAGCTACGACAGGGACGGCTACACCTTC; CDR3 protein: CASSYDRDGYTF
V gene: TRBV11-2; D gene: NA; clone size: NA; J gene: TRBJ2-7; CDR3 DNA: TGTGCCAGCAGCTTAGATCCAGGGGCCCAGGTGCAGTACTTC; CDR3 protein: CASSLDPGAQVQYF
V gene: TRBV20-1; D gene: NA; clone size: NA; J gene: TRBJ2-5; CDR3 DNA: TGCAGTGTGGCAGGGCAAGAGACCCAGTACTTC; CDR3 protein: CSVAGQETQYF
V gene: TRBV5-1; D gene: TRBD1; clone size: NA; J gene: TRBJ1-2; CDR3 DNA: TGCGCCAGCAGCTTGGAAAGTAAGGGACAGAACGGCTACACCTTC; CDR3 protein: CASSLESKGQNGYTF
V gene: TRBV5-1; D gene: TRBD1; clone size: NA; J gene: TRBJ1-1; CDR3 DNA: TGCGCCAGCAGCTTGTCGGACAGGGGGATTCGGGGGGCTTTCTTT; CDR3 protein: CASSLSDRGIRGAFF